This TCR beta chain was sequenced during a study of blood T cells in healthy people across ages. Primed by a sample-barcoded 5' primer and a J-beta primer mix, a second PCR proceeded for roughly 7 to 11 cycles. Each cDNA molecule was tagged by a template-switch adaptor that had 12 random nucleotides. TCRdb independently ran MiXCR on the 5' RACE reads; one entry per CDR3 protein. The sample holds about 680,000 distinct CDR3 sequences, 49% seen once. Each donor supplied approximately 10 milliliters of peripheral blood. V was pared by 4 bases and J by 10 bases, with 11 bases of the junction left unmatched. CDR1 is ENHRY and CDR2 is SYGVKD in the germline V gene. The CDR3 is made up of 15 amino acids.

This receptor was identified in a woman in her sixties or seventies in good health. V gene TRBV10-3 combines with J gene TRBJ2-1; TRBD1 matches 9 bases. The sample taken for sequencing was blood. The DNA for the CDR3 is TGTGCCATCAGTGGGACAGGGGTGGCCTCCTACGAGCAGTTCTTC. Its protein is CAISGTGVASYEQFF.